This T cell receptor (beta chain) was found in a study of naive and memory T cell subsets. Study results and limitations: Potentially, T cell activation and differentiation skew this RNA-based measurement.

A UMI-containing oligonucleotide was joined by 3' ligation to the TCR cDNA template. Whole-blood samples were around 2.5 ml of peripheral blood from healthy adult volunteers. Input was about 1 to 1,100 ng of DNase-treated total RNA without cell sorting. Ten or more counts support this clonotype. Its cognate antigen is unknown. Amplification of ligated cDNA took four PCR rounds with SP2 and nested alpha and beta constant primers. For blood and skin samples, reverse transcription used TCR alpha and beta constant primers. Each CDR3 protein gets one entry after TCRdb re-called the 5' RACE reads with MiXCR. The table shows approximately 49,000 distinct CDR3 sequences, with approximately 4.5% occurring only once. This TCR was sampled from a female donor in good health.

The CDR3 DNA reads TGTGCCAGCACCCGGAGTCAGGCTAGCACAGATACGCAGTATTTT. As protein: CASTRSQASTDTQYF. V is TRBV7-2 and J is TRBJ2-3; D remains ambiguous. The CDR3 runs 15 residues. Germline V CDR1 and CDR2: SGHTA, FQGNSA. V was shortened by 7 bases and J by 0 bases, with 14 bases between the two germline ends. The whole variable domain, filled in from reference TRBV7-2 and TRBJ2-3, reads GAGVSQSPSNKVTEKGKDVELRCDPISGHTALYWYRQSLGQGLEFLIYFQGNSAPDKSGLPSDRFSAERTGGSVSTLTIQRTQQEDSAVYLCASTRSQASTDTQYFGPGTRLTVL.